This T cell receptor (beta chain) was identified in a study of siplizumab effects on memory and regulatory T cells. Trimming took off 0 bases at V and 5 bases at J, with 7 bases between the two ends. The CDR3 loop spans 14 amino acids. CDR1 is SEHNR and CDR2 is FQNEAQ in the germline V gene (reference sequence). Each sample yielded around 9.3 x 10^4 assayed TCR templates. Method: immunoSEQ multiplex PCR; TCRdb's copy keeps in-frame clones and lacks some. There are tens of thousands of clones in the sample; roughly 97% occur only once, and more than 0.095% lies in the top ten. For this clone: Its antigen remains unidentified.

Findings and caveats of the study: Only a minor fraction of alloreactive clones mapped to unstimulated subsets. Greater diversity than memory cells seemed evident in naive T cells, which also appeared to be major alloresponse contributors.

The sequence derives from a human donor in good health. Sequencing input: naive CD8+ T cells sorted from blood. The rearrangement links TRBV7-9 to TRBJ2-2; D not resolved. CDR3 nucleotides: TGTGCCAGCAGCTTAGCCCCCGGAACCGGGGAGCTGTTTTTT. Protein: CASSLAPGTGELFF.